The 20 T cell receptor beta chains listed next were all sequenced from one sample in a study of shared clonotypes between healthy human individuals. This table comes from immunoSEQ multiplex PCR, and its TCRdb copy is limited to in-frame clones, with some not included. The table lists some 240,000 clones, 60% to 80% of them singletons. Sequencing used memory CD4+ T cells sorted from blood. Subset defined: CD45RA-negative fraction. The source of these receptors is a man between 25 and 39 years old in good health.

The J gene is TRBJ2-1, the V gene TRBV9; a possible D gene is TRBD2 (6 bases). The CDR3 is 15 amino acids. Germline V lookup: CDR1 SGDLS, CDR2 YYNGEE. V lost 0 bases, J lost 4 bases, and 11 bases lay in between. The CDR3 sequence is CASSVVGTPYNEQFF. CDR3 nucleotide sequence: TGTGCCAGCAGCGTAGTCGGGACTCCATACAATGAGCAGTTCTTC.

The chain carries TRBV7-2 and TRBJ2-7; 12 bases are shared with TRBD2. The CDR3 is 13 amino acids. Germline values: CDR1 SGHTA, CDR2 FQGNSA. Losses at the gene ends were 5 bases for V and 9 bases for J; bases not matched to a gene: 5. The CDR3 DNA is TGTGCCAGCAGCAGACTAGCGGGAGTCTTGCAGTACTTC. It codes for CASSRLAGVLQYF. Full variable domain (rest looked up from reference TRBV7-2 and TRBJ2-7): GAGVSQSPSNKVTEKGKDVELRCDPISGHTALYWYRQSLGQGLEFLIYFQGNSAPDKSGLPSDRFSAERTGGSVSTLTIQRTQQEDSAVYLCASSRLAGVLQYFGPGTRLTVT.

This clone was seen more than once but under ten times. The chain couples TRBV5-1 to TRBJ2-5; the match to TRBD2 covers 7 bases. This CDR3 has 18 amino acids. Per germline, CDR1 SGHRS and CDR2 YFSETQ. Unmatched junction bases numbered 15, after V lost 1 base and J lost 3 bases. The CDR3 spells CASSLRSPASGNKETQYF. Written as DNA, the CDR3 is TGCGCCAGCAGCTTGCGGAGTCCGGCTAGCGGCAACAAAGAGACCCAGTACTTC.

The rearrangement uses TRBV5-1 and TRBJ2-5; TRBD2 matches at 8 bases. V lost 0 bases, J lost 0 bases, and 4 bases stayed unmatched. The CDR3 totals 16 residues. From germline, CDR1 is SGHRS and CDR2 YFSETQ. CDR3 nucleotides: TGCGCCAGCAGCTTGGCGATGACTAGCGACCAAGAGACCCAGTACTTC. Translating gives CASSLAMTSDQETQYF.

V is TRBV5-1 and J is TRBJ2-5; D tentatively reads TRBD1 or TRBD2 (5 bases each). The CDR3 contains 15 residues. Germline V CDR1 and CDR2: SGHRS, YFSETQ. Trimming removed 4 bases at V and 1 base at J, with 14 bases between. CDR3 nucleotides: TGCGCCAGCAGCGAACAACCGGGACCCCAAGAGACCCAGTACTTC. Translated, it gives CASSEQPGPQETQYF.

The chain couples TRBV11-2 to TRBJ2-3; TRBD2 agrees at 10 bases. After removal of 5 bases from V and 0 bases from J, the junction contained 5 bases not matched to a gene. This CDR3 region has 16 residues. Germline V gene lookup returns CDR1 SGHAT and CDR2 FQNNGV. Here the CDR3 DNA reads TGTGCCAGCAGCACTAAGACTAGCGGGAGCACAGATACGCAGTATTTT. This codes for CASSTKTSGSTDTQYF.

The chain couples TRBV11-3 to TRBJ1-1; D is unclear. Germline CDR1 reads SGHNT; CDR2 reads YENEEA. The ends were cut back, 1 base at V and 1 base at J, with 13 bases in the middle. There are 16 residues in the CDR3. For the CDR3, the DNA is TGTGCCAGCAGCTTAGTTCGGGTACTTGGGAACACTGAAGCTTTCTTT. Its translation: CASSLVRVLGNTEAFF.

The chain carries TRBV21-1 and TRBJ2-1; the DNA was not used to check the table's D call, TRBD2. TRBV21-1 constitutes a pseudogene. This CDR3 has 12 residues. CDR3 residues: CAIGLAGTEQFF. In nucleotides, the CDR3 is TGTGCCATAGGACTAGCGGGAACTGAGCAGTTCTTC.

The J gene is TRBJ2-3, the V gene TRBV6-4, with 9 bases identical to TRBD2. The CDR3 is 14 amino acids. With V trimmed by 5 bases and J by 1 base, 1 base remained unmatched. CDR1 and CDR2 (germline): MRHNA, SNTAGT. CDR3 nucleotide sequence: TGTGCCAGCAGTATAGCGGGAGGCACAGATACGCAGTATTTT. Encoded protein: CASSIAGGTDTQYF.

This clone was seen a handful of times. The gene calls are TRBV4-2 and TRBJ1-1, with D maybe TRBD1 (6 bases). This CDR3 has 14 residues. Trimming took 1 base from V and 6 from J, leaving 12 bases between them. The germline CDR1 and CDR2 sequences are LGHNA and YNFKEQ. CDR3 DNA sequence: TGTGCCAGCAGCCAAGTTCGACAGGCCTCTGAAGCTTTCTTT. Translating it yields CASSQVRQASEAFF.

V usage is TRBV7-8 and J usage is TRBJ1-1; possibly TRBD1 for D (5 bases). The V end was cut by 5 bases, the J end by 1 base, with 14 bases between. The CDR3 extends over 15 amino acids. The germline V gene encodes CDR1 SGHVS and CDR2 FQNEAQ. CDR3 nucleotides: TGTGCCAGCAGCCTTGGGGGATTTGGGAACACTGAAGCTTTCTTT. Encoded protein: CASSLGGFGNTEAFF.

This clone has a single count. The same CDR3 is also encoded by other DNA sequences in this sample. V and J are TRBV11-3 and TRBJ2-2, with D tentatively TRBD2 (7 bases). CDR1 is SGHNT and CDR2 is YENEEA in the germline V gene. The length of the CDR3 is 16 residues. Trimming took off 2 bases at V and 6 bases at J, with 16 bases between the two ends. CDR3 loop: CASSLFGGAGPGELFF. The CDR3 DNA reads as TGTGCCAGCAGCTTATTTGGGGGGGCGGGGCCCGGGGAGCTGTTTTTT.

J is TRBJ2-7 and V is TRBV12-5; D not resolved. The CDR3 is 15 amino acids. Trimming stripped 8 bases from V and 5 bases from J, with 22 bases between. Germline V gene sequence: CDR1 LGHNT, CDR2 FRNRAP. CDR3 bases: TGTGCTAGTACGGACCGCGACATTTACCCCCACGAGCAGTACTTC. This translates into CASTDRDIYPHEQYF.

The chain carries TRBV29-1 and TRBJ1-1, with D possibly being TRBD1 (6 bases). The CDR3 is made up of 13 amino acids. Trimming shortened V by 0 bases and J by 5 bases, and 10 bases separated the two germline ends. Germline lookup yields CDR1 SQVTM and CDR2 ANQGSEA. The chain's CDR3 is CSVEEGRGTEAFF. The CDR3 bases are TGCAGCGTTGAAGAGGGGAGGGGGACTGAAGCTTTCTTT.

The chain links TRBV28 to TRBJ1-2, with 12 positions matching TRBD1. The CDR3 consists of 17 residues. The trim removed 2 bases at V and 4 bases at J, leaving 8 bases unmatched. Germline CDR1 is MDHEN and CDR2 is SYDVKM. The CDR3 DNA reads TGTGCCAGCAGTTTAGTGCCGGGGACAGGGGGCGGCTATGGCTACACCTTC. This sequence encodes CASSLVPGTGGGYGYTF.

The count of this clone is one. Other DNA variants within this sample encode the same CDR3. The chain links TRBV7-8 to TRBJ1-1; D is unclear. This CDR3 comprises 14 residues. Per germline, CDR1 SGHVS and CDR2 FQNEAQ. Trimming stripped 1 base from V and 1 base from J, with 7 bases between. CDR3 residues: CASSLGTANTEAFF. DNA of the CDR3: TGTGCCAGCAGCTTAGGGACGGCGAACACTGAAGCTTTCTTT.

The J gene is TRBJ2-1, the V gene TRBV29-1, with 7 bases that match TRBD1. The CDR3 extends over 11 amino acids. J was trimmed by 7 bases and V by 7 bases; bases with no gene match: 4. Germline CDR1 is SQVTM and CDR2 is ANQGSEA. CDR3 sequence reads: CSGGRGNEQFF. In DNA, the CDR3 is TGCAGCGGGGGCAGGGGGAATGAGCAGTTCTTC.

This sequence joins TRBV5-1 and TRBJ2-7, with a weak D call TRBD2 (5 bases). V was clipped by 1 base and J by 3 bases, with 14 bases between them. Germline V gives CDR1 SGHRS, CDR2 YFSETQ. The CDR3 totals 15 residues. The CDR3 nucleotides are TGCGCCAGCAGCTTGCTCTCTAGCCCCTACTACGAGCAGTACTTC. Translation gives CASSLLSSPYYEQYF. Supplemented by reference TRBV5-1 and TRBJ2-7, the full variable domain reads KAGVTQTPRYLIKTRGQQVTLSCSPISGHRSVSWYQQTPGQGLQFLFEYFSETQRNKGNFPGRFSGRQFSNSRSEMNVSTLELGDSALYLCASSLLSSPYYEQYFGPGTRLTVT.

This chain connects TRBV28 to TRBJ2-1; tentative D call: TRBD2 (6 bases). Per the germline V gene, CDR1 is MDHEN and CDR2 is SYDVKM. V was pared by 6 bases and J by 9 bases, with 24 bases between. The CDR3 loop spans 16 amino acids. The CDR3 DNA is TGTGCCAGCAGCCGGGGACCGGGACTGCCTTCGTTTGAGCAGTTCTTC. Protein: CASSRGPGLPSFEQFF. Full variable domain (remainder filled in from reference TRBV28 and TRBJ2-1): DVKVTQSSRYLVKRTGEKVFLECVQDMDHENMFWYRQDPGLGLRLIYFSYDVKMKEKGDIPEGYSVSREKKERFSLILESASTNQTSMYLCASSRGPGLPSFEQFFGPGTRLTVL.

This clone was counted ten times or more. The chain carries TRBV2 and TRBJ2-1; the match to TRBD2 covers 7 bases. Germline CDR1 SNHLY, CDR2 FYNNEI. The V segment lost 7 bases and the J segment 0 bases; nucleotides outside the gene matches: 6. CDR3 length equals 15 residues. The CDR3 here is CASNGAGNSYNEQFF. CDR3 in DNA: TGTGCCAGCAATGGAGCGGGAAACTCCTACAATGAGCAGTTCTTC.